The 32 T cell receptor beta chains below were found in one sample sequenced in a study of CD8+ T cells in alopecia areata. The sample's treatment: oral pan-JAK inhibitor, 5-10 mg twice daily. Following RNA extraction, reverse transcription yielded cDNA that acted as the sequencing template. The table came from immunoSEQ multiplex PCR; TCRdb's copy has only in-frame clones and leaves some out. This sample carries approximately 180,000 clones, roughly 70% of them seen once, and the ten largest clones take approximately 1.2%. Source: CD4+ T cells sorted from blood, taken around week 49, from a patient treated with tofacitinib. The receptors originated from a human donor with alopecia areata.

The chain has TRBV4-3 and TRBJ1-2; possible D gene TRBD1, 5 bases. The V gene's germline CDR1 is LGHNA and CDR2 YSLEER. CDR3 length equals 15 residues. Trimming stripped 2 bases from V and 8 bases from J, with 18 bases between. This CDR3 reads CASSQTTTALGGYTF. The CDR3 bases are TGCGCCAGCAGCCAAACGACGACAGCCTTGGGCGGCTACACCTTC.

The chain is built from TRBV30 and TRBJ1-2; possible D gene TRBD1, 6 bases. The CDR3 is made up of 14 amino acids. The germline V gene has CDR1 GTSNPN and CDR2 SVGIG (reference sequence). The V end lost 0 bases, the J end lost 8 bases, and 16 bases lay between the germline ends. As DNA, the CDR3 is TGTGCCTGGAGTGTAAGGAGGGGGGTAGGCGGCTACACCTTC. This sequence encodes CAWSVRRGVGGYTF. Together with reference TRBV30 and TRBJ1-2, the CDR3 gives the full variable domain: SQTIHQWPATLVQPVGSPLSLECTVEGTSNPNLYWYRQAAGRGLQLLFYSVGIGQISSEVPQNLSASRPQDRQFILSSKKLLLSDSGFYLCAWSVRRGVGGYTFGSGTRLTVV.

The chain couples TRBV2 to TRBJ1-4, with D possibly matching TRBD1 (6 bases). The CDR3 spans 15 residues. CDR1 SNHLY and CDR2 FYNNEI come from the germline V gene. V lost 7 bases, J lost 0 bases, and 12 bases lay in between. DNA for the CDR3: TGTGCCAGCACCCGGGACATCTCAACTAATGAAAAACTGTTTTTT. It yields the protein CASTRDISTNEKLFF.

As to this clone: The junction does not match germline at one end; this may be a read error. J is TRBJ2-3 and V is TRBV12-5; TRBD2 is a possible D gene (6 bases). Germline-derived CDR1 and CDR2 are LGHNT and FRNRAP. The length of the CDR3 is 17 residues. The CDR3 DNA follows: TGTGCTAGTGGTTTGGTCCAGGGAGGCATCATCACAAATACGCAGTATTTT. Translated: CASGLVQGGIITNTQYF.

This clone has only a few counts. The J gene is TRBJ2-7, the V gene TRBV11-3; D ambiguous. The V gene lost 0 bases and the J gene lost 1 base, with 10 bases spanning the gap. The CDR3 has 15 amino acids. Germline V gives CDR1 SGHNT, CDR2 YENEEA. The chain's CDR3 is CASSLDRFSSYEQYF. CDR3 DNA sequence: TGTGCCAGCAGCTTAGATCGGTTCAGTTCCTACGAGCAGTACTTC. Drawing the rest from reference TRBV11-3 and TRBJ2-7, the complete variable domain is EAGVVQSPRYKIIEKKQPVAFWCNPISGHNTLYWYLQNLGQGPELLIRYENEEAVDDSQLPKDRFSAERLKGVDSTLKIQPAELGDSAVYLCASSLDRFSSYEQYFGPGTRLTVT.

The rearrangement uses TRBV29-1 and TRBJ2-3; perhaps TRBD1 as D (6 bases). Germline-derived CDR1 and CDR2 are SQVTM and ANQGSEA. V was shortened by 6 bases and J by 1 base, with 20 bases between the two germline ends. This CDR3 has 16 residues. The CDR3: CSVGMGWQGRTDTQYF. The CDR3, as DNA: TGCAGCGTGGGAATGGGGTGGCAGGGGCGCACAGATACGCAGTATTTT.

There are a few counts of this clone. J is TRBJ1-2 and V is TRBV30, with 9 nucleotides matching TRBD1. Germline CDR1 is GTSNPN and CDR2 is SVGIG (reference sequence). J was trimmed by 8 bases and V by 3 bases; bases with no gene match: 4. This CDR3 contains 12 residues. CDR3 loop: CAWRQGAWGYTF. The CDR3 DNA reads TGTGCCTGGAGACAGGGGGCTTGGGGCTACACCTTC.

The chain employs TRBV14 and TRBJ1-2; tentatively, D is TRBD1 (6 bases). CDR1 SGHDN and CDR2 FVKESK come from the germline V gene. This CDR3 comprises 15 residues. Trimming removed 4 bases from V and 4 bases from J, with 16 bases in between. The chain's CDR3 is CASSPLGGGSYGYTF. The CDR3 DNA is TGTGCCAGCAGCCCTCTGGGAGGGGGGAGCTATGGCTACACCTTC. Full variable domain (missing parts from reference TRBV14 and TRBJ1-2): EAGVTQFPSHSVIEKGQTVTLRCDPISGHDNLYWYRRVMGKEIKFLLHFVKESKQDESGMPNNRFLAERTGGTYSTLKVQPAELEDSGVYFCASSPLGGGSYGYTFGSGTRLTVV.

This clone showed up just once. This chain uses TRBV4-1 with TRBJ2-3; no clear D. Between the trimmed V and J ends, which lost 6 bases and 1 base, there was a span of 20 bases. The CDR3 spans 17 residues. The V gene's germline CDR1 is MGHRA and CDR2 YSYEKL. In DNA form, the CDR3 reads TGCGCCAGCAGACAGATTCCCATTTCAGCATGCACAGATACGCAGTATTTT. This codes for CASRQIPISACTDTQYF.

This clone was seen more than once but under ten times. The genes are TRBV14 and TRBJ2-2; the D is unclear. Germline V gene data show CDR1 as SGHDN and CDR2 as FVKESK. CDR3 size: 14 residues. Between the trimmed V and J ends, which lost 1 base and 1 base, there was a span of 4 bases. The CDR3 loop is CASSQVRNTGELFF. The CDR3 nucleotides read TGTGCCAGCAGCCAAGTACGGAACACCGGGGAGCTGTTTTTT. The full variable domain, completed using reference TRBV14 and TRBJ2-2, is EAGVTQFPSHSVIEKGQTVTLRCDPISGHDNLYWYRRVMGKEIKFLLHFVKESKQDESGMPNNRFLAERTGGTYSTLKVQPAELEDSGVYFCASSQVRNTGELFFGEGSRLTVL.

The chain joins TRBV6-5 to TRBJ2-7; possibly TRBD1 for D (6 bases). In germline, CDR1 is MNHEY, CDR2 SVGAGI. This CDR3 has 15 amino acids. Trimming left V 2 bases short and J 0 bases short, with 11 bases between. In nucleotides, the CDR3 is TGTGCCAGCAGTTACACCCGGGACAACTCCTACGAGCAGTACTTC. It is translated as CASSYTRDNSYEQYF.

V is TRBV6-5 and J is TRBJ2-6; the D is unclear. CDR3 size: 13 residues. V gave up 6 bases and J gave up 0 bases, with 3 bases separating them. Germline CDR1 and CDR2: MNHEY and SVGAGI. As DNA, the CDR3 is TGTGCCAGCAGCGGCTCTGGGGCCAACGTCCTGACTTTC. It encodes CASSGSGANVLTF.

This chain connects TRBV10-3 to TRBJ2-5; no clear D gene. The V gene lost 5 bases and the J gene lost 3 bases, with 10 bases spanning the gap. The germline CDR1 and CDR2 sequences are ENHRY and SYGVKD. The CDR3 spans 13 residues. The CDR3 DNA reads TGTGCCATCAGTTTCGACTCGGAAGAGACCCAGTACTTC. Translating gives CAISFDSEETQYF.

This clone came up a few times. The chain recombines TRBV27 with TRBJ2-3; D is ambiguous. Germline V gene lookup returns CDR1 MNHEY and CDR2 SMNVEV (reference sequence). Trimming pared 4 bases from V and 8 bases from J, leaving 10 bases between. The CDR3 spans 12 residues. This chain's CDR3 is CASSSDPPTQYF. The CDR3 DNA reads TGTGCCAGCAGTTCCGATCCCCCTACGCAGTATTTT.

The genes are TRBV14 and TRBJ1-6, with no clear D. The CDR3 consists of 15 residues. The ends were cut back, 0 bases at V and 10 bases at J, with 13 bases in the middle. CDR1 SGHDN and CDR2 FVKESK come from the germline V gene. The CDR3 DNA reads TGTGCCAGCAGCCAAGATCTAGGTAGTAAGTCACCCCTCCACTTT. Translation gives CASSQDLGSKSPLHF.

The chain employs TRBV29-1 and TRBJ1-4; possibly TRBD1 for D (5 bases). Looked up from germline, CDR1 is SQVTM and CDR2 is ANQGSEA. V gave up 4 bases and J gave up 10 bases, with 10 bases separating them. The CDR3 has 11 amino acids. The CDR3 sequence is CSVGTMRKLFF. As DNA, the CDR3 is TGCAGCGTTGGGACAATGCGAAAACTGTTTTTT. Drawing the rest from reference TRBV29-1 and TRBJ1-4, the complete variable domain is SAVISQKPSRDICQRGTSLTIQCQVDSQVTMMFWYRQQPGQSLTLIATANQGSEATYESGFVIDKFPISRPNLTFSTLTVSNMSPEDSSIYLCSVGTMRKLFFGSGTQLSVL.

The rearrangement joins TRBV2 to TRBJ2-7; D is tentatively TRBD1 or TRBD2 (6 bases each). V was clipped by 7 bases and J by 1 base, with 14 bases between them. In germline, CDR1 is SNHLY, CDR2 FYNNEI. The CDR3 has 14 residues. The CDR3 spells CASTRQAGSYEQYF. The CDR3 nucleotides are TGTGCCAGCACACGACAGGCGGGGTCCTACGAGCAGTACTTC.

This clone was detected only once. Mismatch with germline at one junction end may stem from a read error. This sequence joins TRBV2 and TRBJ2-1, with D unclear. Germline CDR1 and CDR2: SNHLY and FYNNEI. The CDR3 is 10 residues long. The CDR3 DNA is TGTGCCAGCATATTAAAGAGTTGGCTCTTC. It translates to CASILKSWLF.

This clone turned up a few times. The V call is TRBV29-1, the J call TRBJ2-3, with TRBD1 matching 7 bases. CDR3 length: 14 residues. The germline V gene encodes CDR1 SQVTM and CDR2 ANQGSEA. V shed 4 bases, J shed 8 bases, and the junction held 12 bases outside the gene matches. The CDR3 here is CSVADRAGFVTQYF. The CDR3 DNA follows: TGCAGCGTTGCCGACAGGGCCGGATTTGTTACGCAGTATTTT.

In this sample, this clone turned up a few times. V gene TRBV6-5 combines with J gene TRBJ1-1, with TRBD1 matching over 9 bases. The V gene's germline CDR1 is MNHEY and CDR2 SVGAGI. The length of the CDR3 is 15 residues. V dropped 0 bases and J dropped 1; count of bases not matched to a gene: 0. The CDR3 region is CASSYSGQGNTEAFF. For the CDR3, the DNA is TGTGCCAGCAGTTACTCGGGACAGGGGAACACTGAAGCTTTCTTT.

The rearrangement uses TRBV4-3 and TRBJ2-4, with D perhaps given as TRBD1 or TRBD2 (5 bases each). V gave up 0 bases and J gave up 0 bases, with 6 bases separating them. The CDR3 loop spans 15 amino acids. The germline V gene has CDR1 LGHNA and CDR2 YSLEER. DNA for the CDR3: TGCGCCAGCAGCCAAGAAGGGACAGCCAAAAACATTCAGTACTTC. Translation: CASSQEGTAKNIQYF.

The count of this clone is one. CDR3 amino acids: CSVVGPTINYGYTF. The CDR3, as DNA: TGCAGCGTTGTTGGGCCAACGATTAACTATGGCTACACCTTC. The chain carries TRBV29-1 and TRBJ1-2, with D unclear. The CDR3 consists of 14 residues. V lost 4 bases and J 1 base, leaving 13 bases between the germline ends. Germline V gene sequence: CDR1 SQVTM, CDR2 ANQGSEA.

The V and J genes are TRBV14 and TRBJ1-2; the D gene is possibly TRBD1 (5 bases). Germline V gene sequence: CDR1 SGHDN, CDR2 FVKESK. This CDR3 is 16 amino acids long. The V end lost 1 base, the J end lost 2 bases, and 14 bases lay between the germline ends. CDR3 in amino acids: CASSQGGTAGNYGYTF. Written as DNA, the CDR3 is TGTGCCAGCAGCCAAGGAGGGACGGCGGGAAACTATGGCTACACCTTC. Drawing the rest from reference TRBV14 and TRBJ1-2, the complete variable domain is EAGVTQFPSHSVIEKGQTVTLRCDPISGHDNLYWYRRVMGKEIKFLLHFVKESKQDESGMPNNRFLAERTGGTYSTLKVQPAELEDSGVYFCASSQGGTAGNYGYTFGSGTRLTVV.

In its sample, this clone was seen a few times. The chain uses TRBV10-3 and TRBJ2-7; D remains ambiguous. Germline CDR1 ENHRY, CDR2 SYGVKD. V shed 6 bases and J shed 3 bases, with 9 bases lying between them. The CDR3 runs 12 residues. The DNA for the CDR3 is TGTGCCATCAGAAGTACAAACTACGAGCAGTACTTC. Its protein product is CAIRSTNYEQYF.

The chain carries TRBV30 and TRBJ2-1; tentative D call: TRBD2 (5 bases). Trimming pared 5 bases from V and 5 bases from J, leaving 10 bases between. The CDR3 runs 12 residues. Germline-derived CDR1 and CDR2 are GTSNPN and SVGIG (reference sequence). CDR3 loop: CAWEAGHNEQFF. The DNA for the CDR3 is TGTGCCTGGGAGGCGGGTCACAATGAGCAGTTCTTC.

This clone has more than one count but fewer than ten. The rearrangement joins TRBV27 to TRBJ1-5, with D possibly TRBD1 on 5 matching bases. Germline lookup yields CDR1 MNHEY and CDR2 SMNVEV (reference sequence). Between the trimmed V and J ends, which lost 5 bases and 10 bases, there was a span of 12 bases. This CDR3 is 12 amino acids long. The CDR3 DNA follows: TGTGCCAGCAGTCAGGGCGCGGGACCCCAGCATTTT. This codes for CASSQGAGPQHF.

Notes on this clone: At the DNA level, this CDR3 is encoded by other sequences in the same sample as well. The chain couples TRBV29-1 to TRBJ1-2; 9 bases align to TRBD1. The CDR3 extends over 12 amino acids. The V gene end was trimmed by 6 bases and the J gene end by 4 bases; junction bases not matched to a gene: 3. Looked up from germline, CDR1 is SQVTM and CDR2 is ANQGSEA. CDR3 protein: CSVAQGAYGYTF. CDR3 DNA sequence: TGCAGCGTGGCACAGGGGGCCTATGGCTACACCTTC.

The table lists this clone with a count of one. CDR3 residues: CASSQEELDMDGTYNEQFF. CDR3 bases: TGTGCCAGCAGCCAAGAAGAATTAGATATGGACGGAACCTACAATGAGCAGTTCTTC. This sequence joins TRBV14 and TRBJ2-1; D is unresolved. The germline V and J ends were trimmed by 0 bases and 2 bases, with 20 bases remaining between them. CDR1 is SGHDN, CDR2 FVKESK, per germline. The CDR3 extends over 19 amino acids.

The CDR3 DNA reads TGTGCCAGCAGCTTAGCGGAGACGGGCTATGGCTACACCTTC. This translates into CASSLAETGYGYTF. This sequence joins TRBV7-2 and TRBJ1-2; the D is unclear. CDR3 size: 14 residues. Deletions cut 0 bases from V and 4 bases from J, with 9 bases between. Germline-derived CDR1 and CDR2 are SGHTA and FQGNSA. Using reference TRBV7-2 and TRBJ1-2 for the parts outside the CDR3, the full variable domain is GAGVSQSPSNKVTEKGKDVELRCDPISGHTALYWYRQSLGQGLEFLIYFQGNSAPDKSGLPSDRFSAERTGGSVSTLTIQRTQQEDSAVYLCASSLAETGYGYTFGSGTRLTVV.

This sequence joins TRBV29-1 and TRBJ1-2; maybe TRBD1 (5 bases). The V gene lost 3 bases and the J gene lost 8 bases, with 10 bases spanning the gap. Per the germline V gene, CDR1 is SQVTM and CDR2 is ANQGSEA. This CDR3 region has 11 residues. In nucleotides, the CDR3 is TGCAGCGTTGATAGGGGTCCCGGCTACACCTTC. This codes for CSVDRGPGYTF.

CDR3 sequence (DNA): TGTGCCATCAGCCCTACAGGATCTCCAGATACGCAGTATTTT. It translates to CAISPTGSPDTQYF. The chain has TRBV10-3 and TRBJ2-3, with D perhaps TRBD1 (5 bases). CDR3 length: 14 residues. Germline assignment: CDR1 ENHRY and CDR2 SYGVKD. Deletions cut 6 bases from V and 4 bases from J, with 14 bases between.

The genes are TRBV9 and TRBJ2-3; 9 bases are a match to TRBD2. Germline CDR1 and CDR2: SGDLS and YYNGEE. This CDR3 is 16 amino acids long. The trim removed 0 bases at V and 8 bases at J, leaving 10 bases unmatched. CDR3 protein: CASSVGGGGATGTQYF. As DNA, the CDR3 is TGTGCCAGCAGCGTAGGAGGCGGGGGGGCCACCGGTACGCAGTATTTT. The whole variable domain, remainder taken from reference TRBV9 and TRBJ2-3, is DSGVTQTPKHLITATGQRVTLRCSPRSGDLSVYWYQQSLDQGLQFLIQYYNGEERAKGNILERFSAQQFPDLHSELNLSSLELGDSALYFCASSVGGGGATGTQYFGPGTRLTVL.